These 26 T cell receptor beta chains came from one sample sequenced in a study of cytomegalovirus exposure and HLA in healthy donors. With 60 Vbeta and 13 Jbeta primers, the PCR was carried out. This table comes from immunoSEQ multiplex PCR, and its TCRdb copy is limited to in-frame clones, with some not included. The repertoire holds over 150,000 clones, with approximately 78% as singletons. Input material: PBMCs. The receptors were gathered from a woman between 50 and 59 years old in good health and CMV-seropositive.

CDR3 nucleotide sequence: TGCAGCGTTTTACAGAGCCTAGGAAACACCATATATTTT. This gives the protein CSVLQSLGNTIYF. The V and J genes are TRBV29-1 and TRBJ1-3; D gene unclear. The CDR3 loop spans 13 amino acids. Per germline, CDR1 SQVTM and CDR2 ANQGSEA. Trimming left V 5 bases short and J 4 bases short, with 12 bases between.

This clone was counted only a few times. This chain joins TRBV7-2 and TRBJ1-6; D perhaps matches TRBD1 (5 bases). The V gene's germline CDR1 is SGHTA and CDR2 FQGNSA. V dropped 3 bases and J dropped 9 bases, with 15 bases sitting between them. This CDR3 is built from 15 residues. CDR3 residues: CASSFGGDLSSPLHF. The CDR3 bases are TGTGCCAGCAGCTTTGGGGGGGATCTTAGTTCACCCCTCCACTTT.

The J gene is TRBJ1-5, the V gene TRBV27, with unresolved D. The length of the CDR3 is 15 residues. V was trimmed by 3 bases and J by 0 bases, leaving 9 bases between them. CDR1 MNHEY and CDR2 SMNVEV come from the germline V gene (reference sequence). CDR3 amino acids: CASSFDGVSNQPQHF. In DNA, the CDR3 is TGTGCCAGCAGTTTCGACGGGGTTAGCAATCAGCCCCAGCATTTT.

The chain links TRBV4-2 to TRBJ1-1; D may be TRBD1 (6 bases). The CDR3 is 13 amino acids. Trimming pared 2 bases from V and 5 bases from J, leaving 9 bases between. CDR1 LGHNA and CDR2 YNFKEQ come from the germline V gene. CDR3 DNA sequence: TGTGCCAGCAGCCAATACAGGGTGACTGAAGCTTTCTTT. Translation gives CASSQYRVTEAFF.

About this clone: The same CDR3 also results from other DNA sequences found in this sample. J is TRBJ2-6 and V is TRBV19; 7 nucleotides agree with TRBD2. Germline V gene sequence: CDR1 LNHDA, CDR2 SQIVND (reference sequence). CDR3 length equals 18 residues. Trimming removed 11 bases from V and 2 bases from J; junction bases left unmatched: 18. As DNA, the CDR3 is TGTGCCGGGGCCGCCACCGGGGGGAGATTGGCTGGGGCCAACGTCCTGACTTTC. This codes for CAGAATGGRLAGANVLTF.

V gene TRBV27 combines with J gene TRBJ1-1, with D possibly TRBD1 on 6 matching bases. The CDR3 spans 14 residues. Trimming shortened V by 3 bases and J by 1 base, and 9 bases separated the two germline ends. Germline-derived CDR1 and CDR2 are MNHEY and SMNVEV (reference sequence). CDR3 DNA: TGTGCCAGCAGTTTGGGACACCCGAACACTGAAGCTTTCTTT. This sequence encodes CASSLGHPNTEAFF.

V and J are TRBV7-9 and TRBJ1-1; unclear D gene. V lost 5 bases, J lost 5 bases, and 9 bases lay in between. CDR3 length: 12 amino acids. Looked up from germline, CDR1 is SEHNR and CDR2 is FQNEAQ (reference sequence). The CDR3 DNA is TGTGCCAGCAGCCTTGAGTGGACTGAAGCTTTCTTT. Residues: CASSLEWTEAFF.

This chain joins TRBV5-1 and TRBJ1-1; D unresolved. This CDR3 spans 13 amino acids. V lost 4 bases to trimming and J lost 1 base, with 8 bases between them. Germline CDR1 SGHRS, CDR2 YFSETQ. DNA for the CDR3: TGCGCCAGCAGCCAGATGGCGAACACTGAAGCTTTCTTT. This encodes CASSQMANTEAFF.

The chain links TRBV23-1 to TRBJ2-7, with D uncertain. Being an ORF, TRBV23-1 has a function that is uncertain. Trimming removed 4 bases at V and 3 bases at J, with 13 bases between. This CDR3 is built from 14 residues. The CDR3 here is CASSRVLQIYEQYF. CDR3 in DNA: TGCGCCAGCAGTCGCGTCCTACAGATCTACGAGCAGTACTTC.

The chain couples TRBV2 to TRBJ2-3; tentative D call: TRBD1 (6 bases). Germline CDR1 SNHLY, CDR2 FYNNEI. Trimming shortened V by 6 bases and J by 1 base, and 11 bases separated the two germline ends. This CDR3 contains 14 residues. The CDR3 DNA is TGTGCCAGCAGACAGGGTGGCGGCACAGATACGCAGTATTTT. As protein: CASRQGGGTDTQYF.

DNA of the CDR3: TGTGCCAGCAGCGCCCAAGATGGAGTGGCCGGGGAGCTGTTTTTT. This sequence encodes CASSAQDGVAGELFF. The chain couples TRBV9 to TRBJ2-2; D gene ambiguous. The CDR3 contains 15 residues. V was cut by 3 bases and J by 6 bases, with 15 bases left in between. Germline CDR1 SGDLS, CDR2 YYNGEE.

The chain recombines TRBV28 with TRBJ2-7; maybe TRBD2 (6 bases). The germline V gene encodes CDR1 MDHEN and CDR2 SYDVKM. V lost 7 bases to trimming and J lost 0 bases, with 10 bases between them. The CDR3 covers 13 residues. For the CDR3, the DNA is TGTGCCAGCAACCTAGCGACCTCCTACGAGCAGTACTTC. As protein: CASNLATSYEQYF.

This chain links TRBV19 with TRBJ2-5; D remains unclear. CDR1 is LNHDA, CDR2 SQIVND, per germline (reference sequence). V was shortened by 6 bases and J by 1 base, with 12 bases between the two germline ends. The CDR3 sequence is 14 residues long. The CDR3 nucleotides are TGTGCCAGTAGAAAGGCAGGCCCCCAAGAGACCCAGTACTTC. This translates into CASRKAGPQETQYF.

This chain links TRBV2 with TRBJ2-7; D is unclear. Trimming removed 7 bases at V and 0 bases at J, with 7 bases between. CDR3 length: 12 residues. Per the germline V gene, CDR1 is SNHLY and CDR2 is FYNNEI. Here the CDR3 reads CASKRSSYEQYF. CDR3 DNA sequence: TGTGCCAGCAAACGGAGCTCCTACGAGCAGTACTTC.

The V and J genes are TRBV29-1 and TRBJ2-3, with D possibly matching TRBD2 (7 bases). Trimming stripped 7 bases from V and 0 bases from J, with 17 bases between. Germline assignment: CDR1 SQVTM and CDR2 ANQGSEA. The CDR3 runs to 15 residues. The CDR3 sequence is CSESGGGGSTDTQYF. As DNA, the CDR3 is TGCAGCGAATCGGGGGGCGGGGGTAGCACAGATACGCAGTATTTT.

The rearrangement joins TRBV5-6 to TRBJ1-6; 10 bases line up with TRBD1. V lost 3 bases to trimming and J lost 4 bases; unmatched junction nucleotides: 10. CDR1 is SGHDT, CDR2 YYEEEE, per germline. This CDR3 contains 18 residues. The CDR3 sequence is CASSWRTGGKFYNSPLHF. For the CDR3, the DNA is TGTGCCAGCAGCTGGAGGACAGGGGGGAAGTTTTATAATTCACCCCTCCACTTT.

The rearrangement uses TRBV18 and TRBJ2-7; the D gene is possibly TRBD1 (6 bases). V was trimmed by 6 bases and J by 2 bases, leaving 14 bases between them. Germline-derived CDR1 and CDR2 are KGHSH and LQKENI. The CDR3 contains 14 residues. The CDR3 sequence: CASSPSGTTYEQYF. As DNA, the CDR3 is TGTGCCAGCTCTCCGTCCGGGACAACCTACGAGCAGTACTTC.

The rearrangement joins TRBV5-8 to TRBJ2-5; TRBD1 aligns across 8 bases. TRBJ2-7 explains the end of the DNA better; the J call may be wrong. Germline V gives CDR1 SGHTS, CDR2 YDEGEE. This CDR3 is built from 15 residues. This CDR3 is CASSPARTGLYEQYF. DNA of the CDR3: TGTGCCAGCAGCCCCGCTCGGACAGGGCTCTACGAGCAGTACTTC.

This rearrangement joins TRBV7-2 to TRBJ2-7; the D gene is possibly TRBD1 (5 bases). V was trimmed by 5 bases and J by 6 bases, leaving 20 bases between them. Germline CDR1 is SGHTA and CDR2 is FQGNSA. CDR3 length: 15 amino acids. DNA for the CDR3: TGTGCCAGCAGCCCAGGGCCTTCCTCCTTCGGCGAGCAGTACTTC. Residues: CASSPGPSSFGEQYF. Combining the CDR3 with reference TRBV7-2 and TRBJ2-7 gives the whole variable domain GAGVSQSPSNKVTEKGKDVELRCDPISGHTALYWYRQSLGQGLEFLIYFQGNSAPDKSGLPSDRFSAERTGGSVSTLTIQRTQQEDSAVYLCASSPGPSSFGEQYFGPGTRLTVT.

J is TRBJ2-1 and V is TRBV10-3; 11 bases align to TRBD2. Unmatched junction bases numbered 8, after V lost 3 bases and J lost 1 base. CDR1 is ENHRY, CDR2 SYGVKD, per germline. The CDR3 has 18 amino acids. The DNA of the CDR3 is TGTGCCATCAGTGACCTAGCGGGGGGCTTCCCTTCCTACAATGAGCAGTTCTTC. Translated: CAISDLAGGFPSYNEQFF.

In this sample, this clone turned up a few times. The V call is TRBV2, the J call TRBJ1-4; TRBD1 is a possible D gene (6 bases). V lost 5 bases to trimming and J lost 3 bases, with 13 bases between them. The CDR3 has 15 amino acids. The V gene's germline CDR1 is SNHLY and CDR2 FYNNEI. Here the CDR3 DNA reads TGTGCCAGCAGTCCCAACAGGGTTGCTAATGAAAAACTGTTTTTT. Its protein product is CASSPNRVANEKLFF. The whole variable domain, filled in from reference TRBV2 and TRBJ1-4, reads EPEVTQTPSHQVTQMGQEVILRCVPISNHLYFYWYRQILGQKVEFLVSFYNNEISEKSEIFDDQFSVERPDGSNFTLKIRSTKLEDSAMYFCASSPNRVANEKLFFGSGTQLSVL.

The chain has TRBV6-7 and TRBJ2-7; D call uncertain. TRBV6-7 is an ORF, with its function uncertain. The CDR3 length is 16 residues. V was pared by 2 bases and J by 5 bases, with 19 bases between. The CDR3 sequence is CASSYPPQQKSNEQYF. Written as DNA, the CDR3 is TGTGCCAGCAGTTACCCGCCCCAACAAAAATCCAACGAGCAGTACTTC.

The table lists this clone with a count of one. The rearrangement joins TRBV11-2 to TRBJ2-1; 8 bases fit TRBD1. V lost 1 base, J lost 8 bases, and 7 bases stayed unmatched. The CDR3 spans 15 residues. Germline assignment: CDR1 SGHAT and CDR2 FQNNGV. CDR3 DNA: TGTGCCAGCAGCTTAGTAGGGACAGGTGGGGATGAGCAGTTCTTC. Translating gives CASSLVGTGGDEQFF.

The chain links TRBV27 to TRBJ1-4, with TRBD1 identical over 7 bases. This CDR3 has 14 amino acids. The germline V gene encodes CDR1 MNHEY and CDR2 SMNVEV (reference sequence). The V segment lost 6 bases and the J segment 10 bases; nucleotides outside the gene matches: 11. The CDR3 nucleotides read TGTGCCAGCAGCCCCAACAGGGGTACGGGAAAACTGTTTTTT. This translates into CASSPNRGTGKLFF.

This chain uses TRBV4-3 with TRBJ2-7, with a weak D call TRBD1 (5 bases). Trimming shortened V by 4 bases and J by 3 bases, and 22 bases separated the two germline ends. The CDR3 totals 17 residues. The germline V gene has CDR1 LGHNA and CDR2 YSLEER. The CDR3 DNA reads as TGCGCCAGCAGCCCAACCCTTTCCCGACAGCAGCACTACGAGCAGTACTTC. Amino acid sequence: CASSPTLSRQQHYEQYF.

The V gene is TRBV11-3, the J gene TRBJ2-1, with 14 bases identical to TRBD2. From germline, CDR1 is SGHNT and CDR2 YENEEA. J lost 8 bases, V lost 5 bases, and 5 bases had no gene match. This CDR3 is built from 15 residues. The CDR3 is CASSRGTSGRHEQFF. CDR3 nucleotide sequence: TGTGCCAGCAGCCGCGGGACTAGCGGGAGACATGAGCAGTTCTTC.